This T cell receptor beta chain was sequenced in a study of blood T cell repertoires in COVID-19. Study details: Sites in the United States, Italy and Spain provided acute and convalescent COVID-19 samples. PBMCs, B-cell-depleted T cells, or T cells provided the cDNA or gDNA that made up the material.

As processed by the authors: Reference gene primer amplification gave estimated nucleated cell counts. Here immunoSEQ multiplex PCR was the method, and the copy in TCRdb shows in-frame clones only, minus some. Clonal size and the V and J genes are those of that table, whereas D and trimming came from the DNA. The profile shows 310,000 or so clones, 80% to 95% of them singletons. With V trimmed by 3 bases and J by 4 bases, 4 bases remained unmatched. Germline values: CDR1 KGHSH, CDR2 LQKENI. The CDR3 length is 15 residues. The sequence came from a woman aged 30 to 39 with COVID-19, enrolled during active disease. Sequenced: peripheral blood. V usage is TRBV18 and J usage is TRBJ2-1, with 9 bases fitting TRBD2. CDR3 amino acids: CASSPSGRDYNEQFF. CDR3 bases: TGTGCCAGCTCACCTAGCGGGAGAGATTACAATGAGCAGTTCTTC.